This T cell receptor beta chain was sequenced in a study of shared clonotypes between healthy human individuals. Study findings and constraints: The generation probabilities recorded for non-shared clonotypes fell below those of clonotypes shared by all four donors. Genetic and exposure-history diversity was limited by the small donor number.

In the case of this clone: Its specificity is not known. The same CDR3 arises from other DNA sequences in this sample as well.

The CDR3 consists of 15 residues. V shed 4 bases, J shed 8 bases, and the junction held 9 bases outside the gene matches. Germline V gives CDR1 SGHNT, CDR2 YYREEE (reference sequence). Clones were read by immunoSEQ multiplex PCR, and TCRdb kept only the in-frame ones, dropping some. The sample lists roughly 2.5 million clones, just over 90% occurring once. The donors were adults (healthy and HIV-negative) with no recent acute infections or vaccinations. The study separated CD4+ cells into CD45RA+ naive and CD45RA-negative memory subsets. This TCR was sampled from a man in his late teens or twenties in good health. The sequencing sample was made of naive CD4+ T cells sorted from blood. Indicated subset: CD45RA+ positively selected. The chain recombines TRBV5-4 with TRBJ1-4, with 9 bases fitting TRBD1. The CDR3 DNA is TGTGCCAGCAGCACGGGACAGGGAAAGGGGGAAAAACTGTTTTTT. As protein: CASSTGQGKGEKLFF.